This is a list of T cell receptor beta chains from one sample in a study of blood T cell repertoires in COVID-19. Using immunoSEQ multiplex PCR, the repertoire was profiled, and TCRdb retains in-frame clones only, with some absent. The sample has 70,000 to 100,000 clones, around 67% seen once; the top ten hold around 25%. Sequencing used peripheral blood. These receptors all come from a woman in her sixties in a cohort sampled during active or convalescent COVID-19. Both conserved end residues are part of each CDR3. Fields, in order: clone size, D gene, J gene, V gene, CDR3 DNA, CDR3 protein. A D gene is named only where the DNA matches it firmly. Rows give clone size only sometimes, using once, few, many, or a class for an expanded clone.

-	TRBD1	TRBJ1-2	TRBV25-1	TGTGCCAGCAGGAGGGACAGAGCTAACTATGGCTACACCTTC	CASRRDRANYGYTF
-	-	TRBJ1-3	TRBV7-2	TGTGCCAGCAGCCCCCTGGGAGGGAGTGGAAACACCATATATTTT	CASSPLGGSGNTIYF
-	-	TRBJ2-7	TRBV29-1	TGCAGCGTTGAGGGAGTTGGTCCTTACGAGCAGTACTTC	CSVEGVGPYEQYF
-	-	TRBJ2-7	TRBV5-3	TGTGCCAGAAGCTCCCTAGCATTTGGGACCTACGAGCAGTACTTC	CARSSLAFGTYEQYF
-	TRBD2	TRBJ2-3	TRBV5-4	TGTGCCAGCAGGGGCGGGGGGGTAGCAGATACGCAGTATTTT	CASRGGGVADTQYF
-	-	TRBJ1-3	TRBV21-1	TGTGCCAGCAGCAAAGGGGCCGGCCCCCACTCTGGAAACACCATATATTTT	CASSKGAGPHSGNTIYF
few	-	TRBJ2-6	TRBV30	TGTGCCTGGAGTGGAGGGACTGGGGCCAACGTCCTGACTTTC	CAWSGGTGANVLTF
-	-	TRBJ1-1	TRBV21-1	TGTGCCAGCAGCAAAAGCGGGGGGGGCGGTGAAGCTTTCTTT	CASSKSGGGGEAFF
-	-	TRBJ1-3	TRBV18	TGTGCCAGCTCACCCCTCCGAGCGGATTCTGGAAACACCATATATTTT	CASSPLRADSGNTIYF
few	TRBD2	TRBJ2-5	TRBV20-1	TGCAGTGCTAGTAGGGTCAATTGGGCTAGCGGGGGGGCCGCTCAAGAGACCCAGTACTTC	CSASRVNWASGGAAQETQYF
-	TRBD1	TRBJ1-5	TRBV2	TGTGCCAGCAGCATGGACAGGGGGAGCAATCAGCCCCAGCATTTT	CASSMDRGSNQPQHF
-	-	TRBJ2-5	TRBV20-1	TGCAGTGCACAGAATCAAGAGACCCAGTACTTC	CSAQNQETQYF
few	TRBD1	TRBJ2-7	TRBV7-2	TGTGCCAGCAGCTTAATACAGGGGGAAGGGTACGAGCAGTACTTC	CASSLIQGEGYEQYF
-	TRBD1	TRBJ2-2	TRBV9	TGTGCCAGCAGCGTAGAACAGGGGGCCGGGGAGCTGTTTTTT	CASSVEQGAGELFF
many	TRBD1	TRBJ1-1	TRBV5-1	TGCGCCAGCACCCTGGGGACAGGAATGAACACTGAAGCTTTCTTT	CASTLGTGMNTEAFF
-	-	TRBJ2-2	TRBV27	TGTGCCAGCAGTTTATATACCTGGGGGGCCGGGGAGCTGTTTTTT	CASSLYTWGAGELFF
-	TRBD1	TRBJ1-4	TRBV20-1	TGCAGTGCTAGTTTGGGACAGTTAAATAATGAAAAACTGTTTTTT	CSASLGQLNNEKLFF
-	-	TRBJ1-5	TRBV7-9	TGTGCCAGCAGCTTAGTCGTTGGGGCAGGGGACAATCAGCCCCAGCATTTT	CASSLVVGAGDNQPQHF
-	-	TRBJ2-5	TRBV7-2	TGTGCCAGCAGCCCCAGGGGGGTTACCCAAGAGACCCAGTACTTC	CASSPRGVTQETQYF
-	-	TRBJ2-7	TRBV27	TGTGCCAGCAGGTATCAGGGGTCCTACGAGCAGTACTTC	CASRYQGSYEQYF
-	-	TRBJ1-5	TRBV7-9	TGTGCCAGCAGCGCCGACGGGGTTCAGCCCCAGCATTTT	CASSADGVQPQHF
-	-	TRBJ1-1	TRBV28	TGTGCCAGCAGTTTACCGGGGACTGAAGCTTTCTTT	CASSLPGTEAFF
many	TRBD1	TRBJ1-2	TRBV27	TGTGCCAGCACCACATTCCGGACAGGGTATGGCTACACCTTC	CASTTFRTGYGYTF
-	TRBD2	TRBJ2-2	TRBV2	TGTGCCAGCAGCGCGGGACTAGCGGGGGTTACCGGGGAGCTGTTTTTT	CASSAGLAGVTGELFF
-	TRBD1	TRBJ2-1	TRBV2	TGTGCCAGCAGTGGGGACAGGGGAGCCGAGGAGTTCTTC	CASSGDRGAEEFF
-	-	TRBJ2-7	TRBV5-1	TGCGCCAGCAGCTTGGTAGGAGGGGTTGGCTACGAGCAGTACTTC	CASSLVGGVGYEQYF
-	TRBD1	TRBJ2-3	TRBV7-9	TGTGCCAGCAGCTCAGTGGGACAGGGCGGCACAGATACGCAGTATTTT	CASSSVGQGGTDTQYF
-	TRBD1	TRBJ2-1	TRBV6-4	TGTGCCAGCAGTGACTCTTATGTGGGGACAGGGGGCAAAGATGAGCAGTTCTTC	CASSDSYVGTGGKDEQFF
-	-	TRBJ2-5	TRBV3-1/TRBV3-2	TGTGCCAGCAGCCGTCGGGGGGCAGAGACCCAGTACTTC	CASSRRGAETQYF
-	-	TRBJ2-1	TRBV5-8	TGTGCCAGCAGCTTGGGGGGGGGCGGTGAGCAGTTCTTC	CASSLGGGGEQFF
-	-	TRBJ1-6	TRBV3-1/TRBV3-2	TGTGCCAGCAGCCCTGCCTTGGGGAGACGGAATTCACCCCTCCACTTT	CASSPALGRRNSPLHF
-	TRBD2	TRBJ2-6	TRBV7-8	TGTGCCAGCAGCCTCAAGACTAGCGGGGGGTCTGGGGCCAACGTCCTGACTTTC	CASSLKTSGGSGANVLTF
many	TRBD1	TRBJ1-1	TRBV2	TGTGCCAGCAGTCGACAGGGATGGAACACTGAAGCTTTCTTT	CASSRQGWNTEAFF
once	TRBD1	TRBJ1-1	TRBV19	TGTGCCAGTAGTCTCGGGACAGGGTCCTTGAACACTGAAGCTTTCTTT	CASSLGTGSLNTEAFF
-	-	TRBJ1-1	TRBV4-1	TGCGCCAGCAGCCAACTTAACAGGGTAACTGAAGCTTTCTTT	CASSQLNRVTEAFF
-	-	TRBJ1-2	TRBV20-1	TGCAGTGCCAGCCGAGGGCTCGGCTACACCTTC	CSASRGLGYTF
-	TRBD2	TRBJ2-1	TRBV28	TGTGCCAGCAGGGGAGGGGCGTTCGATGAGCAGTTCTTC	CASRGGAFDEQFF
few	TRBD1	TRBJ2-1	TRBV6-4	TGTGCCAGCAGTGAGCGGGGACAGGGATCCTACAATGAGCAGTTCTTC	CASSERGQGSYNEQFF
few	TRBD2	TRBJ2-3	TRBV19	TGTGCAGCGGGAATCTTTAACACAGATACGCAGTATTTT	CAAGIFNTDTQYF
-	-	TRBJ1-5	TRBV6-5	TGTGCCAGCTCTCGGGTAGGCAATCAGCCCCAGCATTTT	CASSRVGNQPQHF
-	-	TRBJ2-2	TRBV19	TGTGCCAGTACCCTCGGGAGAGGTATCGACACCGGGGAGCTGTTTTTT	CASTLGRGIDTGELFF
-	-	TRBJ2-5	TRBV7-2	TGTGCCAGCAGCTTAGGTCTCGGGGGGCAGGAGACCCAGTACTTC	CASSLGLGGQETQYF
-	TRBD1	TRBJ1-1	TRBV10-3	TGTGCCATCAGTGAGTCCCGGACAGGGAAGGGCACTGAAGCTTTCTTT	CAISESRTGKGTEAFF
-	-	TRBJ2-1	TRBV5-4	TGTGCCAGCAGCTTGATTGGGCGGGGTGGGGACTACAATGAGCAGTTCTTC	CASSLIGRGGDYNEQFF
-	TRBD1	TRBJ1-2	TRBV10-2	TGCGCCAGCCGGCCGGGACAGGGCCTCTATGGCTACACCTTC	CASRPGQGLYGYTF
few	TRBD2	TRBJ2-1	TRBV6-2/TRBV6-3	TGTGCCAGCAGTTACGCGGGGGGGGCCTATGAGCAGTTCTTC	CASSYAGGAYEQFF
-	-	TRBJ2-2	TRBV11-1	TGTGCCAGCAGCTTAGTCCCACAGAGGGACACCGGGGAGCTGTTTTTT	CASSLVPQRDTGELFF
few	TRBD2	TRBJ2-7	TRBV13	TGTGCCAGCAGCTTAGGACTAGCGGGGGACTACGAGCAGTACTTC	CASSLGLAGDYEQYF
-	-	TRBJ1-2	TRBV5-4	TGTGCCAGCAGCTCCCGACAAAACTCTAAAGCCTATGGCTACACCTTC	CASSSRQNSKAYGYTF